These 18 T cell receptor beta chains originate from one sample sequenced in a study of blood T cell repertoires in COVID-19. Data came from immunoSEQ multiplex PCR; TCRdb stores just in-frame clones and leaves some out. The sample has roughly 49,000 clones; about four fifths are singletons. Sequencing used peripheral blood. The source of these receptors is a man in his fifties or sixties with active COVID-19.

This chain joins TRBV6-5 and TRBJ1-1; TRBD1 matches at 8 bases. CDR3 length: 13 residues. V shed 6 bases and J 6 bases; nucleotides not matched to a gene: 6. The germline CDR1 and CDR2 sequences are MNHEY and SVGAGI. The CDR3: CASRVTGGAEAFF. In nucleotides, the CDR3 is TGTGCCAGCAGAGTAACAGGGGGAGCTGAAGCTTTCTTT.

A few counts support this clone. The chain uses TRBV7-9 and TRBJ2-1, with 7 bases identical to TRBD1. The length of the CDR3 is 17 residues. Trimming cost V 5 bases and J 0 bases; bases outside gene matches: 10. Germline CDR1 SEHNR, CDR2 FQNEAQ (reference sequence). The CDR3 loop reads CASSIKQGYSSYNEQFF. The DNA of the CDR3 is TGTGCCAGCAGCATAAAACAGGGGTACAGCTCCTACAATGAGCAGTTCTTC.

Here the CDR3 DNA reads TGTGCCAGCAGTCCGACAGGGACGGATCAGCCCCAGCATTTT. Protein sequence: CASSPTGTDQPQHF. This rearrangement joins TRBV6-2 or TRBV6-3 to TRBJ1-5; TRBD1 agrees at 7 bases. CDR1 is MNHEY and CDR2 is SVGEGT in the germline V gene. Unmatched junction bases numbered 6, after V lost 5 bases and J lost 5 bases. The length of the CDR3 is 14 residues.

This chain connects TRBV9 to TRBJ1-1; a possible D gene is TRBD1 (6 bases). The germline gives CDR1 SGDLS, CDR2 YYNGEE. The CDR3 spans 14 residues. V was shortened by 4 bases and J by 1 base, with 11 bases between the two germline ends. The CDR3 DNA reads TGTGCCAGCAGCTCGTGGACAGCGAACACTGAAGCTTTCTTT. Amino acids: CASSSWTANTEAFF.

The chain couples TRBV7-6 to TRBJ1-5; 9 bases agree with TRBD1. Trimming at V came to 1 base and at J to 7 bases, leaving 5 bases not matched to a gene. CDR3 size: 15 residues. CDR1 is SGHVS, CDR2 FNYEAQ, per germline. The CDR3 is CASSLGQGEGQPQHF. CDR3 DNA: TGTGCCAGCAGCTTAGGACAGGGGGAGGGACAGCCCCAGCATTTT.

The CDR3 sequence is CASSPEDRGGYTF. In DNA, the CDR3 is TGTGCCAGCTCACCCGAGGACAGGGGCGGCTACACCTTC. V and J are TRBV18 and TRBJ1-2; 9 positions match TRBD1. CDR3 length equals 13 residues. Losses at the gene ends were 3 bases for V and 8 bases for J; bases not matched to a gene: 4. Germline V gives CDR1 KGHSH, CDR2 LQKENI.

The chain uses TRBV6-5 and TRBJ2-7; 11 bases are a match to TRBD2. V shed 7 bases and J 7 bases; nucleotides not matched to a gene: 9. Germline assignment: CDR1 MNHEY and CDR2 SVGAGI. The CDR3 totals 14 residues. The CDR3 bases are TGTGCCAGCACGACTAGCGGGGTTCCCCTGGAGCAGTACTTC. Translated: CASTTSGVPLEQYF.

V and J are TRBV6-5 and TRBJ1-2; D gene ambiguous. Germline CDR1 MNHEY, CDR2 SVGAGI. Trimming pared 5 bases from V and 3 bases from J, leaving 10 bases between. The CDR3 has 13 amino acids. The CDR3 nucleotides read TGTGCCAGCAGTCCGGGTCGCTACTATGGCTACACCTTC. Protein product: CASSPGRYYGYTF.

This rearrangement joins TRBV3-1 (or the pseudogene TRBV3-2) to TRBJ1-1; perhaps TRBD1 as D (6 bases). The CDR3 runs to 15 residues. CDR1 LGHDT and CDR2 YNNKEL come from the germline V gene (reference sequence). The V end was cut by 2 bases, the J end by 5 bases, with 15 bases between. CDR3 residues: CASSQSGTPLTEAFF. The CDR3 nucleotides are TGTGCCAGCAGCCAATCCGGGACACCTTTAACTGAAGCTTTCTTT.

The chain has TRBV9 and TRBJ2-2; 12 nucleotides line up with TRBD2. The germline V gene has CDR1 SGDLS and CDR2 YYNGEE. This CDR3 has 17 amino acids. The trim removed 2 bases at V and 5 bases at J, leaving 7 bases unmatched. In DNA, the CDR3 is TGTGCCAGCAGCGTCGCTAGCGGGGGGGCGAGGACCGGGGAGCTGTTTTTT. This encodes CASSVASGGARTGELFF.

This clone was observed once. CDR3 residues: CASSLGTGEIADTQYF. As DNA, the CDR3 is TGCGCCAGCAGCTTGGGGACAGGGGAAATCGCAGATACGCAGTATTTT. This chain links TRBV5-1 with TRBJ2-3; 9 bases map to TRBD1. CDR3 length: 16 residues. Germline V lookup: CDR1 SGHRS, CDR2 YFSETQ. V was pared by 0 bases and J by 4 bases, with 6 bases of the junction left unmatched.

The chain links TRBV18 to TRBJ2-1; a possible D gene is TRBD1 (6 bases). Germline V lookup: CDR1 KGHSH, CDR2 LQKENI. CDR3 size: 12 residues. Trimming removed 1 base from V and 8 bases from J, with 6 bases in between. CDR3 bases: TGTGCCAGCTCACCACAGGGGGATGAGCAGTTCTTC. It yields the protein CASSPQGDEQFF.

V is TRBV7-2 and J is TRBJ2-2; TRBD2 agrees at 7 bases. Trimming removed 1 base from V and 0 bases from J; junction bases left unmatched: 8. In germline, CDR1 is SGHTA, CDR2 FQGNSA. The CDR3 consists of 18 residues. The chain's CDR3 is CASSLGFLAVTNTGELFF. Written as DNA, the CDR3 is TGTGCCAGCAGCTTAGGTTTCCTAGCGGTTACGAACACCGGGGAGCTGTTTTTT.

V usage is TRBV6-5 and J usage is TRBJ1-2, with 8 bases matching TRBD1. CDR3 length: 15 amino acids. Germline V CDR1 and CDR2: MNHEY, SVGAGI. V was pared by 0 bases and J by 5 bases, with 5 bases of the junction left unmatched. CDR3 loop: CASSYSAGGVYGYTF. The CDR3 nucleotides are TGTGCCAGCAGTTACTCCGCAGGGGGCGTATATGGCTACACCTTC.

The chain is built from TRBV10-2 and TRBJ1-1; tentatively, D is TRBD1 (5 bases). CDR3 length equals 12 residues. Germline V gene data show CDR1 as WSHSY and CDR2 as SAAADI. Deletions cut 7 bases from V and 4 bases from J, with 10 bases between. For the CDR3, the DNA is TGCGCCAGCACTACCGGGGGCACTGAAGCTTTCTTT. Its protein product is CASTTGGTEAFF.

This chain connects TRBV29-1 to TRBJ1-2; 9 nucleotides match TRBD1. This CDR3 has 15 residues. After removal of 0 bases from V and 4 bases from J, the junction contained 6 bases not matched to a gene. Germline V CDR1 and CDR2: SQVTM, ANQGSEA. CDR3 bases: TGCAGCGTTGAAGATAGGACAGGGGCTCCCTATGGCTACACCTTC. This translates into CSVEDRTGAPYGYTF.

The chain's CDR3 is CASSPRKDSLDSNQPQHF. The DNA of the CDR3 is TGTGCCAGCAGTCCTCGTAAGGACAGCTTAGATAGCAATCAGCCCCAGCATTTT. The chain recombines TRBV6-6 with TRBJ1-5, with a weak D call TRBD1 (6 bases). Between the trimmed V and J ends, which lost 5 bases and 0 bases, there was a span of 20 bases. This CDR3 is built from 18 residues. Germline CDR1 reads MNHNY; CDR2 reads SVGAGI (reference sequence).

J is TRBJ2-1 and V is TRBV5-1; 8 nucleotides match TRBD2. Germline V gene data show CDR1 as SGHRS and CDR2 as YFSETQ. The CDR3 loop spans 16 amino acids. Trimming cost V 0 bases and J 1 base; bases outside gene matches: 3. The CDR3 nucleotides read TGCGCCAGCAGCTTGGCCTCGGGGGGGTCCTACAATGAGCAGTTCTTC. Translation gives CASSLASGGSYNEQFF.